The T cell receptor (beta chain) described here comes from a study of OX40 agonist ivuxolimab in advanced cancers. About the study: Ivuxolimab, an antibody acting as an agonist of OX40 (CD134), was used to treat patients. Melanoma, hepatocellular carcinoma, head and neck or renal cell cancer occurred in dose-escalation patients.

TCRdb's copy holds only in-frame clones and misses some; the assay was immunoSEQ multiplex PCR. The data contain 55,000 to 85,000 clones, roughly nine tenths of them seen just once; the ten biggest clones take up around 0.33%. The junction had 10 bases not matched to a gene; V was cut back by 4 bases and J by 9 bases. This CDR3 is 15 amino acids long. Germline assignment: CDR1 MNHNS and CDR2 SASEGT. Enrollment shut out patients with autoimmune disease history or systemic immunosuppression. The specimen comprised CD4+ or CD8+ T cells sorted from blood, sampled in a trial of the OX40 agonist ivuxolimab. The sequence was obtained from an adult with an advanced solid tumor such as melanoma, head and neck, liver or kidney cancer. The chain links TRBV6-1 to TRBJ2-1, with TRBD2 matching over 9 bases. CDR3 DNA sequence: TGTGCCAGCAGTGCCTGGGGGCTAGCGGGATTTGAGCAGTTCTTC. Encoded protein: CASSAWGLAGFEQFF.